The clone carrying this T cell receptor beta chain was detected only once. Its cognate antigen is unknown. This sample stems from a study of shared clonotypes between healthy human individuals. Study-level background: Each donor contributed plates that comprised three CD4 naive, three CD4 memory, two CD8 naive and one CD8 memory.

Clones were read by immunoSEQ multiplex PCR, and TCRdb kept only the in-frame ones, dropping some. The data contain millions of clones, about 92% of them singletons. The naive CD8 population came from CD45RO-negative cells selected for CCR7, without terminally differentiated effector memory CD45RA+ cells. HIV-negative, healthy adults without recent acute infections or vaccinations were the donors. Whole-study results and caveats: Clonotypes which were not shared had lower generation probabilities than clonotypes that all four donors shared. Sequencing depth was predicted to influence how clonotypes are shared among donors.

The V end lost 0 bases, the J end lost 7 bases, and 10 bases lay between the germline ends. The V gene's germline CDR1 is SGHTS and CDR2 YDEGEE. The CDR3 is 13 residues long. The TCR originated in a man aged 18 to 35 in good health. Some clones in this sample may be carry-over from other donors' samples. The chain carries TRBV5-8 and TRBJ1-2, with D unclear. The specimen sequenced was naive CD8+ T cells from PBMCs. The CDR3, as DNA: TGTGCCAGCAGCTTGGAAAGAGCGGGTGGCTACACCTTC. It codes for CASSLERAGGYTF.